The clone carrying this TCR beta chain has only a few counts. The antigen is undetermined. This sample was included in a study of T-cell reconstitution after alpha-beta-depleted transplantation in children. Study-level points and caveats: T-cell numbers and diversity, one year after transplant, stemmed largely from T cells that were newly produced. Surviving recipient T cells and thymic progenitors accounted for the high day-60 TCRbeta diversity observed in some patients. Several hundred expanded graft clones reportedly gave rise to the alpha-beta T cells present about two months after transplant.

A TCRbeta library incorporating unique molecular identifiers was prepared. TCRdb reanalysed the PCR reads using MiXCR and keeps one entry per CDR3 protein. The top ten clones hold roughly 31% of a sample with about 900,000 distinct CDR3 sequences, roughly 29% of them seen once. The material was PBMCs, mostly from graft donor cells, obtained 360 days after TCRalphabeta/CD19-depleted stem cell transplant. This clonotype was obtained from a boy under three years old who had a stem cell transplant for SCID, so the T cells may come from the graft donor.

CDR3 bases: TGCGCCAGCAGCCAAGATTGGCCCTTCCAAGAGACCCAGTACTTC. Translated: CASSQDWPFQETQYF. The chain couples TRBV4-1 to TRBJ2-5; D is unresolved. The CDR3 consists of 15 residues. Deletions cut 0 bases from V and 1 base from J, with 9 bases between. Germline V gene data show CDR1 as MGHRA and CDR2 as YSYEKL.